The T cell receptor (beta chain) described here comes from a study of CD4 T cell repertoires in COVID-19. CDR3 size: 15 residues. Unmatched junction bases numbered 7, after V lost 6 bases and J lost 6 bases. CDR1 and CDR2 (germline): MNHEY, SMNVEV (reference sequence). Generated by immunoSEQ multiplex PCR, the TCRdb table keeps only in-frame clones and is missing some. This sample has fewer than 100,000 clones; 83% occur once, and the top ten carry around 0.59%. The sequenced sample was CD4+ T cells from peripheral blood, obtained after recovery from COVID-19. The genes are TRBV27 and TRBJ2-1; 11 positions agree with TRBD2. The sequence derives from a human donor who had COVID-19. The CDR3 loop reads CASRGLAGSSNEQFF. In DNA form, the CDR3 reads TGTGCCAGCAGAGGACTAGCGGGTTCTTCCAATGAGCAGTTCTTC.